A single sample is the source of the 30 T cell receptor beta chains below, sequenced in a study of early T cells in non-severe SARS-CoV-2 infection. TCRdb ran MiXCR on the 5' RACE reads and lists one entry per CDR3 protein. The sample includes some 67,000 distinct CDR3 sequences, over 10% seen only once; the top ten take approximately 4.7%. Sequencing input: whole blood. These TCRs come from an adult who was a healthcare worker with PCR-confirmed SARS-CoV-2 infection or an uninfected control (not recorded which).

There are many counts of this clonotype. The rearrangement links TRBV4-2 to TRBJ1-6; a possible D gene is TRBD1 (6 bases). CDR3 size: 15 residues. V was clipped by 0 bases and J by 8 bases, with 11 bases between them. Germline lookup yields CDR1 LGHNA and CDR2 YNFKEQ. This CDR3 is CASSQDGQIDSPLHF. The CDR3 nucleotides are TGTGCCAGCAGCCAAGATGGACAGATAGATTCACCCCTCCACTTT.

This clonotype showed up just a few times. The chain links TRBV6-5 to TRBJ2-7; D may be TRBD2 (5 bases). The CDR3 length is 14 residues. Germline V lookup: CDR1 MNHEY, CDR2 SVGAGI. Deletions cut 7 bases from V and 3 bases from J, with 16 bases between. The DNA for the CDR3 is TGTGCCAGCAAGTCCACCCACGGGAACTACGAGCAGTACTTC. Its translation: CASKSTHGNYEQYF.

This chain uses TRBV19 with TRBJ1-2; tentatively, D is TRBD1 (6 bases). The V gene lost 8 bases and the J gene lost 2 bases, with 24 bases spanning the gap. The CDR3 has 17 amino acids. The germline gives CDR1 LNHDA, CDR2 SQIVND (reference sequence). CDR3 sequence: CASASPDSLGRNYGYTF. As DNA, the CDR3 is TGTGCCAGTGCCTCCCCGGACAGCCTTGGACGAAACTATGGCTACACCTTC.

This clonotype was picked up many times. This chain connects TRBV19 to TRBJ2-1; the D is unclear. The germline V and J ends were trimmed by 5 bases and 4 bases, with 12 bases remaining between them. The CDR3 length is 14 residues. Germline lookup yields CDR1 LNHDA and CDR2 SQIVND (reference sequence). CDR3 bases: TGTGCCAGTAGTGGAGTGGTCAGGTACAATGAGCAGTTCTTC. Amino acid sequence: CASSGVVRYNEQFF.

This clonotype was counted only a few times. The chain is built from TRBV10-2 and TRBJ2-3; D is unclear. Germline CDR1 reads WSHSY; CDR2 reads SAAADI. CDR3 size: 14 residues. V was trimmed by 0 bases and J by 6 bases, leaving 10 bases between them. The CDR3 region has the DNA TGCGCCAGCAGTGAGTCGGTTATCGATGATACGCAGTATTTT. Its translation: CASSESVIDDTQYF.

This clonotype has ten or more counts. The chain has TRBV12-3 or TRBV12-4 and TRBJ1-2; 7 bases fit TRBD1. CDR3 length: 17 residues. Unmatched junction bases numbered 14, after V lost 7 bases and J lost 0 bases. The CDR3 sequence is CASTLGQFPTANYGYTF. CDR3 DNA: TGTGCCAGCACTTTGGGACAGTTCCCCACAGCTAACTATGGCTACACCTTC.

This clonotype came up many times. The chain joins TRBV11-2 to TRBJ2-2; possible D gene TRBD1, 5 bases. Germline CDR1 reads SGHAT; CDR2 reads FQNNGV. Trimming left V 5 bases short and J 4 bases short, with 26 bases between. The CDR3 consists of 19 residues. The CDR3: CASSPRTQDRLRFTGELFF. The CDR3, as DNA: TGTGCCAGCAGCCCTAGGACCCAAGACAGATTGAGGTTCACCGGGGAGCTGTTTTTT.

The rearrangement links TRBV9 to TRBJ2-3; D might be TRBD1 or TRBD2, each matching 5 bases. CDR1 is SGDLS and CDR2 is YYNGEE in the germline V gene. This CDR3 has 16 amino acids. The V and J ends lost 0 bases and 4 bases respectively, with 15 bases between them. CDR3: CASSVAFPLGADTQYF. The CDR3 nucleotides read TGTGCCAGCAGCGTAGCCTTCCCGTTGGGGGCAGATACGCAGTATTTT.

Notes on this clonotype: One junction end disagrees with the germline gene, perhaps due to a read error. In nucleotides, the CDR3 is TGTGTCAGCAGTACTAGCGGGACCTACGAGCAGTACTTC. Its protein is CVSSTSGTYEQYF. The gene calls are TRBV7-9 and TRBJ2-7; 10 bases map to TRBD2. Germline lookup yields CDR1 SEHNR and CDR2 FQNEAQ (reference sequence). CDR3 length equals 13 residues. Together with reference TRBV7-9 and TRBJ2-7, the CDR3 gives the full variable domain: DTGVSQNPRHKITKRGQNVTFRCDPISEHNRLYWYRQTLGQGPEFLTYFQNEAQLEKSRLLSDRFSAERPKGSFSTLEIQRTEQGDSAMYLCVSSTSGTYEQYFGPGTRLTVT.

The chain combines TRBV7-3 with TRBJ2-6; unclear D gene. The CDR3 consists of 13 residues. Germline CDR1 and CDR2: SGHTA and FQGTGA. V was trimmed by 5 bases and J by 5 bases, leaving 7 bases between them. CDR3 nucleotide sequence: TGTGCCAGCAGCGCTCTTCGGGCCAACGTCCTGACTTTC. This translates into CASSALRANVLTF. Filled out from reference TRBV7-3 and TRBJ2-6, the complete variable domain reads GAGVSQTPSNKVTEKGKYVELRCDPISGHTALYWYRQSLGQGPEFLIYFQGTGAADDSGLPNDRFFAVRPEGSVSTLKIQRTERGDSAVYLCASSALRANVLTFGAGSRLTVL.

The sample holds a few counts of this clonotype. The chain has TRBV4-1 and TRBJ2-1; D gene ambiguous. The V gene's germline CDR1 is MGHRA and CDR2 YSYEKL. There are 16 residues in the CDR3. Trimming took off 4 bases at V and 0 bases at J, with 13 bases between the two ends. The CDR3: CASSPRSSNSYNEQFF. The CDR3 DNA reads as TGCGCCAGCAGCCCAAGGAGTTCGAACTCCTACAATGAGCAGTTCTTC.

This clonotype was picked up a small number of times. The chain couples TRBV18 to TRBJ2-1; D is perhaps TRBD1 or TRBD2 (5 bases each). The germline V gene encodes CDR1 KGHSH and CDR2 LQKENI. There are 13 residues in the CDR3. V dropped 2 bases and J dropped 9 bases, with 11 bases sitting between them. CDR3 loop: CASSPSGPSEQFF. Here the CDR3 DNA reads TGTGCCAGCTCACCATCGGGACCAAGTGAGCAGTTCTTC.

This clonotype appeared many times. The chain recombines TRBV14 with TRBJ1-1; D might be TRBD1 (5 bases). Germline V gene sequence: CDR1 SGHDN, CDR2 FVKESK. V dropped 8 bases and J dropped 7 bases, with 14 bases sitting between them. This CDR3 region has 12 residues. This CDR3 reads CASRQKDGEAFF. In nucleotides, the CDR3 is TGTGCCAGCCGACAGAAAGATGGTGAAGCTTTCTTT. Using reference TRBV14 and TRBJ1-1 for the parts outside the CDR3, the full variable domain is EAGVTQFPSHSVIEKGQTVTLRCDPISGHDNLYWYRRVMGKEIKFLLHFVKESKQDESGMPNNRFLAERTGGTYSTLKVQPAELEDSGVYFCASRQKDGEAFFGQGTRLTVV.

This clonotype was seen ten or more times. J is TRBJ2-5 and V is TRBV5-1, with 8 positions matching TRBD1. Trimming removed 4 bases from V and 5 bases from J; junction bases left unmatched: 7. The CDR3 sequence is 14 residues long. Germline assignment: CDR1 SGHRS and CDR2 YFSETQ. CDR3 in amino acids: CASSPSGGRETQYF. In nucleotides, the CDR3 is TGCGCCAGCAGCCCGTCAGGGGGCCGGGAGACCCAGTACTTC. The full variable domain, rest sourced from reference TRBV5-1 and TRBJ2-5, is KAGVTQTPRYLIKTRGQQVTLSCSPISGHRSVSWYQQTPGQGLQFLFEYFSETQRNKGNFPGRFSGRQFSNSRSEMNVSTLELGDSALYLCASSPSGGRETQYFGPGTRLLVL.

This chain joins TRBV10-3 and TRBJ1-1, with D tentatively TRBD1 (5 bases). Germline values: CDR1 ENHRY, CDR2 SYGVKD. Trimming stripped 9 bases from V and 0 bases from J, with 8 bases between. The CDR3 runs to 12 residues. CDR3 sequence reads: CAIGQLNTEAFF. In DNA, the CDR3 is TGTGCCATTGGACAACTGAACACTGAAGCTTTCTTT.

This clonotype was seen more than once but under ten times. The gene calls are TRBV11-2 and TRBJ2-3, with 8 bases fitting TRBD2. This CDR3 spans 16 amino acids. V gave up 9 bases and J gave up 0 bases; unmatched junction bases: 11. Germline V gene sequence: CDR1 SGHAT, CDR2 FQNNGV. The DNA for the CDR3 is TGTGCCAGTAGAGTTATGGCGGGGGGAAGCACAGATACGCAGTATTTT. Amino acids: CASRVMAGGSTDTQYF.

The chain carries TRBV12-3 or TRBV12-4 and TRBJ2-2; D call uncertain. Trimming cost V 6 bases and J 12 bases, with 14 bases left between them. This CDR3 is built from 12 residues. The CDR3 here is CASRPYVVQLFF. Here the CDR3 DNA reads TGTGCCAGCAGACCCTATGTCGTGCAGCTGTTTTTT.

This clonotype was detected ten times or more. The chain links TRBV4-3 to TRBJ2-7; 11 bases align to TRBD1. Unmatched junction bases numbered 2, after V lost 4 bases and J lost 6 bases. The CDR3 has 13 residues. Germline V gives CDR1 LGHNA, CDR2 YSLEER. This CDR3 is CASSPGQGAEQYF. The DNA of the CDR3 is TGCGCCAGCAGCCCAGGACAGGGGGCCGAGCAGTACTTC.

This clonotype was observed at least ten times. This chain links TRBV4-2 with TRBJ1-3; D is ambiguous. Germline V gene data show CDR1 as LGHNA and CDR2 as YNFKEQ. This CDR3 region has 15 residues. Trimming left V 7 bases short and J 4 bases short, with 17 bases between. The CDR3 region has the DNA TGTGCCAGCACCTTAGAGAGTATTCCAGGAAACACCATATATTTT. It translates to CASTLESIPGNTIYF.

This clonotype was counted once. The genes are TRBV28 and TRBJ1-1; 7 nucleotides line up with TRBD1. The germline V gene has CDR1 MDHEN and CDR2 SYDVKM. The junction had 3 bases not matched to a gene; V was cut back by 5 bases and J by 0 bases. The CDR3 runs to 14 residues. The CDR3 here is CASSLDRMNTEAFF. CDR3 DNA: TGTGCCAGCAGTCTGGACAGGATGAACACTGAAGCTTTCTTT. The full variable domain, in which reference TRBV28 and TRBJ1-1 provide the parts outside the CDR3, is DVKVTQSSRYLVKRTGEKVFLECVQDMDHENMFWYRQDPGLGLRLIYFSYDVKMKEKGDIPEGYSVSREKKERFSLILESASTNQTSMYLCASSLDRMNTEAFFGQGTRLTVV.

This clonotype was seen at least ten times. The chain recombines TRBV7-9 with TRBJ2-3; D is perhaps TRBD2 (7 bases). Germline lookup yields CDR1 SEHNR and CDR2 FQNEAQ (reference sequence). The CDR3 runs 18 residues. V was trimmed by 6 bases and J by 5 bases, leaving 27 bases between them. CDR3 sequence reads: CASRRSGGPGAGGDTQYF. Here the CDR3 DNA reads TGTGCCAGCAGGCGTTCCGGGGGGCCCGGGGCGGGTGGAGATACGCAGTATTTT.

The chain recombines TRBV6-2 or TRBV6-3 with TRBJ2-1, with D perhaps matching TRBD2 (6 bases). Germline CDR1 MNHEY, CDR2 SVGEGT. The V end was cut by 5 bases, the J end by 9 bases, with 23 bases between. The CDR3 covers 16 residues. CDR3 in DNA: TGTGCCAGCAGTCCCCCACTGGACTGGAGGGAACGTGAGCAGTTCTTC. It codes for CASSPPLDWREREQFF.

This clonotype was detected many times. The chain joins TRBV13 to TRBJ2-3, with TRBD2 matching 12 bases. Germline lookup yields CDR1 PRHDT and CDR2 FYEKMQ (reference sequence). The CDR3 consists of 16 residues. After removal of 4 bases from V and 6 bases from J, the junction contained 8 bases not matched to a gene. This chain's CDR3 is CASSSKLAGGFDTQYF. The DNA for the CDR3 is TGTGCCAGCAGCTCGAAACTAGCGGGGGGATTTGATACGCAGTATTTT.

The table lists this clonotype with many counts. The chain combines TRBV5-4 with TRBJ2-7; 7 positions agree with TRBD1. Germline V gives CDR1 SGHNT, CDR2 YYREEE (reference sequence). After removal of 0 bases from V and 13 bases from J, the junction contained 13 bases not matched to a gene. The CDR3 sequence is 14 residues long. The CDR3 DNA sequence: TGTGCCAGCAGCTTGGGACAGGGTGGAATTAGTTTCTACTTC. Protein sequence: CASSLGQGGISFYF.

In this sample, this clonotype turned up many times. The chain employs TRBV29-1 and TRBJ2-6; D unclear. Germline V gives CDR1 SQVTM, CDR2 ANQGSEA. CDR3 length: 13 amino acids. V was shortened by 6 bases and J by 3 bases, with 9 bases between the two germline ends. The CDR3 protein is CSVGNLGANVLTF. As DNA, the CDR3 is TGCAGCGTGGGAAATCTTGGGGCCAACGTCCTGACTTTC.

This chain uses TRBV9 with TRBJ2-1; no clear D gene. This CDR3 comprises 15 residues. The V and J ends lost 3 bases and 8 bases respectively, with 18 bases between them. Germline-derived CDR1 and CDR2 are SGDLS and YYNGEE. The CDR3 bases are TGTGCCAGCAGCGCAGCCGGGTCCCACGGCCATGAGCAGTTCTTC. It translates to CASSAAGSHGHEQFF. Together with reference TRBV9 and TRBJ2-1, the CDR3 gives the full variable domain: DSGVTQTPKHLITATGQRVTLRCSPRSGDLSVYWYQQSLDQGLQFLIQYYNGEERAKGNILERFSAQQFPDLHSELNLSSLELGDSALYFCASSAAGSHGHEQFFGPGTRLTVL.

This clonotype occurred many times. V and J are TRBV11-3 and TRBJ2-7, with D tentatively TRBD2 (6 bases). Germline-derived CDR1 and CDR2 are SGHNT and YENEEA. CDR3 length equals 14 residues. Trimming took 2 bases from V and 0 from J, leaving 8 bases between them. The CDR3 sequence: CASSLFGSSYEQYF. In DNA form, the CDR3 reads TGTGCCAGCAGCTTATTCGGGAGCTCCTACGAGCAGTACTTC.

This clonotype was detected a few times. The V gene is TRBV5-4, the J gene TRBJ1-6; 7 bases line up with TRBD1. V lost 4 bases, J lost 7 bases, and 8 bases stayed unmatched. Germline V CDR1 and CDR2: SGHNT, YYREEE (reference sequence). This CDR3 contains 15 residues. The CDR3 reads CASSTKQGGNSPLHF. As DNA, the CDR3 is TGTGCCAGCAGCACCAAGCAGGGGGGCAATTCACCCCTCCACTTT.

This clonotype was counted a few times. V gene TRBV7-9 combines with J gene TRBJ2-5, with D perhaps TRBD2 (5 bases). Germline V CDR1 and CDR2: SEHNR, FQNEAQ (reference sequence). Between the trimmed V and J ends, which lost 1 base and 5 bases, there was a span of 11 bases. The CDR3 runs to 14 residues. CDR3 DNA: TGTGCCAGCAGCTTAGGAGGCGGCGGGGAGACCCAGTACTTC. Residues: CASSLGGGGETQYF.

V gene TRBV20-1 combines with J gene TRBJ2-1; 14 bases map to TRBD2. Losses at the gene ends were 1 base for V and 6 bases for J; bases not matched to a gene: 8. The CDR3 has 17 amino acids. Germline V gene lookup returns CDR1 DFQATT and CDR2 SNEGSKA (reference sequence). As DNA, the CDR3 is TGCAGTGCTAGAGTCCCACTGACTAGCGGGAGGGCCAATGAGCAGTTCTTC. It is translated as CSARVPLTSGRANEQFF.